The 6 T cell receptor beta chains in this list originate from one sample, sequenced in a study of beta chain features in type 1 diabetes listed by TCRdb under 2018. Here is what the overall study found, with its caveats: Type 1 diabetes patients showed a moderate but significant shortening of TCRB CDR3 length in all four CD4+ subsets.

The library was built by means of the immunoSEQ multiplex PCR assay. The entire isolated RNA was reverse transcribed using the High Capacity cDNA Reverse Transcription Kit, and thus expressed TCRB transcripts were sequenced. In its TCRdb copy, this immuneACCESS table keeps in-frame sequences only and misses some clones. Where compared with another copy, unresolved V genes explain less than half of these, and the others have no known cause. In this sample the table shows about 660,000 clones, around an eighth of which occur a single time. The ten most abundant clones make up roughly 0.04% of the sample. Their recognized antigens are unknown. The sample consisted of naive CD4+ T cells from blood. The cell subset or site label here, explained by the study, means: true naive CD4+ T cells. The receptors were gathered from a man aged 18-30 years with type 1 diabetes.

The chain links TRBV4-3 to TRBJ1-1; D perhaps matches TRBD1 (6 bases). CDR1 is LGHNA and CDR2 is YSLEER in the germline V gene. CDR3 length equals 16 residues. Trimming pared 0 bases from V and 1 base from J, leaving 12 bases between. CDR3 in amino acids: CASSQDSQGKNTEAFF. The CDR3 DNA sequence: TGCGCCAGCAGCCAAGACTCACAGGGAAAGAACACTGAAGCTTTCTTT.

In DNA, the CDR3 is TGTGCCAGCAGTGTGGGTAGGACAGATACGCAGTATTTT. Residues: CASSVGRTDTQYF. The V and J genes are TRBV2 and TRBJ2-3; D gene unclear. Looked up from germline, CDR1 is SNHLY and CDR2 is FYNNEI. Trimming took 4 bases from V and 3 from J, leaving 8 bases between them. This CDR3 is 13 amino acids long.

This clone was seen a few times. This chain uses TRBV14 with TRBJ2-7; 9 nucleotides match TRBD2. V lost 5 bases and J lost 6; bases outside the gene matches: 8. This CDR3 contains 14 residues. Germline V CDR1 and CDR2: SGHDN, FVKESK. The CDR3 DNA reads TGTGCCAGCAGCGTTCTAGCGGGGACACGCGAGCAGTACTTC. Translating it yields CASSVLAGTREQYF.

As concerns this clone: The same CDR3 can be traced to other DNA sequences in this sample. The V and J genes are TRBV28 and TRBJ1-5; no firm D call. This CDR3 spans 11 amino acids. Germline CDR1 reads MDHEN; CDR2 reads SYDVKM. V was shortened by 6 bases and J by 6 bases, with 6 bases between the two germline ends. This CDR3 reads CASSLTQPQHF. As DNA, the CDR3 is TGTGCCAGCAGCCTCACTCAGCCCCAGCATTTT. The whole variable domain, filled in from reference TRBV28 and TRBJ1-5, reads DVKVTQSSRYLVKRTGEKVFLECVQDMDHENMFWYRQDPGLGLRLIYFSYDVKMKEKGDIPEGYSVSREKKERFSLILESASTNQTSMYLCASSLTQPQHFGDGTRLSIL.

This clone was counted between two and nine times. This chain uses TRBV7-6 with TRBJ1-1; no definite D call. CDR1 is SGHVS, CDR2 FNYEAQ, per germline. The CDR3 is 11 residues long. The CDR3 DNA sequence: TGTGTCGCGGCCACGAACACTGAAGCTTTCTTT. Its protein product is CVAATNTEAFF.

This clone has a handful of counts. This chain uses TRBV9 with TRBJ1-5; the D is unclear. The germline V gene encodes CDR1 SGDLS and CDR2 YYNGEE. The CDR3 has 13 amino acids. The germline V and J ends were trimmed by 5 bases and 2 bases, with 8 bases remaining between them. CDR3 coding DNA: TGTGCCAGCAGTCTAGACGGCAATCAGCCCCAGCATTTT. Encoded protein: CASSLDGNQPQHF.